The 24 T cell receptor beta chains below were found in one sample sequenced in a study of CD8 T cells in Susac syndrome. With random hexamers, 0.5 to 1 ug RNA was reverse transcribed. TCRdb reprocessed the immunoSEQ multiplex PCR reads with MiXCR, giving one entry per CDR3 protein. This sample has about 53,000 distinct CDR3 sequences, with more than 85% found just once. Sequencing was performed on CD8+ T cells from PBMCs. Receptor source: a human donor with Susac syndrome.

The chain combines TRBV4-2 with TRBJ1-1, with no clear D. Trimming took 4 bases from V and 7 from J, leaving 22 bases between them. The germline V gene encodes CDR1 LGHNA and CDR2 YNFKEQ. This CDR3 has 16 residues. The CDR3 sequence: CASSLTTGSGSVEAFF. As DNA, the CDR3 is TGTGCCAGCAGCCTCACCACCGGATCGGGGTCCGTTGAAGCTTTCTTT.

This CDR3 is CSARDLRGLAGKDRELFF. CDR3 coding DNA: TGCAGTGCTAGAGATCTTCGGGGACTAGCGGGGAAAGACCGGGAGCTGTTTTTT. V usage is TRBV20-1 and J usage is TRBJ2-2, with 13 bases matching TRBD2. V was pared by 0 bases and J by 9 bases, with 13 bases of the junction left unmatched. The germline V gene encodes CDR1 DFQATT and CDR2 SNEGSKA (reference sequence). The CDR3 extends over 18 amino acids.

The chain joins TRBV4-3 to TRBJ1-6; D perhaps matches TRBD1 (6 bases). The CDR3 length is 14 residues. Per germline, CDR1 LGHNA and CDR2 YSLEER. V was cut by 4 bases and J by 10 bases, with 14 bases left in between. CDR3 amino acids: CASSLIRGRSPLHF. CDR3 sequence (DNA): TGCGCCAGCAGCCTGATCAGGGGAAGATCACCCCTCCACTTT.

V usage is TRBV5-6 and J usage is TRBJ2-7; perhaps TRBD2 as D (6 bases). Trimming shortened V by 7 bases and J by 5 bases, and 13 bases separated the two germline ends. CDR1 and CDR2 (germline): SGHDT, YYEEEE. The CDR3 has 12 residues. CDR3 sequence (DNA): TGTGCCAGCGCTCGCGGGACCGACGAGCAGTACTTC. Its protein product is CASARGTDEQYF.

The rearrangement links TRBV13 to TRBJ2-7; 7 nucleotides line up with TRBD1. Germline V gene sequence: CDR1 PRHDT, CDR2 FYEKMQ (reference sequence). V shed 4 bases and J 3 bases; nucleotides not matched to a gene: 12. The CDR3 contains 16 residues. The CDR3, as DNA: TGTGCCAGCAGCTCCCAAGGGGGCAGGGCCATCTACGAGCAGTACTTC. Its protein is CASSSQGGRAIYEQYF.

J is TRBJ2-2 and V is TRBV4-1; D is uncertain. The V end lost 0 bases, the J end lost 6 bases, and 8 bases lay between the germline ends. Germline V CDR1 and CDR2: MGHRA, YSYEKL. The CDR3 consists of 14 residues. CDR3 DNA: TGCGCCAGCAGCCAAGATTTCCTGTCCGGGGAGCTGTTTTTT. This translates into CASSQDFLSGELFF.

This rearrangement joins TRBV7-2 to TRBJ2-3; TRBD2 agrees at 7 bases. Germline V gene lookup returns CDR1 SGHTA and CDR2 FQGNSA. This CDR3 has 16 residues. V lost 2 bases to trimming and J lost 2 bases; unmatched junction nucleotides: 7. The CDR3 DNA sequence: TGTGCCAGCAGCTTATGGTGGGGGGGATACACAGATACGCAGTATTTT. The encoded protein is CASSLWWGGYTDTQYF.

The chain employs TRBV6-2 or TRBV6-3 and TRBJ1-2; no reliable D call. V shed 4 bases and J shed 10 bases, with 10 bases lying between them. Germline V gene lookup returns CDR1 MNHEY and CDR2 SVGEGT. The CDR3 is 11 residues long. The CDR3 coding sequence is TGTGCCAGCAGTTCCGCACGGGACTACACCTTC. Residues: CASSSARDYTF.

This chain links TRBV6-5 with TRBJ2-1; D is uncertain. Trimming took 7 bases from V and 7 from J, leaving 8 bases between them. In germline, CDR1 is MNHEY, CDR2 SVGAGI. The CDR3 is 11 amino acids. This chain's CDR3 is CASNWRNEQFF. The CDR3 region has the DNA TGTGCCAGCAATTGGCGAAATGAGCAGTTCTTC.

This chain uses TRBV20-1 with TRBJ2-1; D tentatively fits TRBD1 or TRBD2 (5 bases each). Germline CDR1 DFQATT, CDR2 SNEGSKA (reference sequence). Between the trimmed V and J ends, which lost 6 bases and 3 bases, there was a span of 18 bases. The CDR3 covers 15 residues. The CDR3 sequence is CSATGADKGYNEQFF. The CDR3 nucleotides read TGCAGTGCCACCGGGGCCGACAAGGGCTACAATGAGCAGTTCTTC.

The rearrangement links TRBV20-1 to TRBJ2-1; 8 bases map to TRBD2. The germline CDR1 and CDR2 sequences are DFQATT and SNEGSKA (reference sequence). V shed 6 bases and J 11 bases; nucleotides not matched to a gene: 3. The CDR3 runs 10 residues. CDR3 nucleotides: TGCAGTGCCGGGGGGGCCCAGCAGTTCTTC. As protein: CSAGGAQQFF.

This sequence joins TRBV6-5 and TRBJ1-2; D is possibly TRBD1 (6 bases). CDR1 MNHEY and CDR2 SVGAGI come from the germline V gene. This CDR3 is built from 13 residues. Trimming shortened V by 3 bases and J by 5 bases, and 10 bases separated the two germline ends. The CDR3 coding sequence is TGTGCCAGCAGTTATTCACAGGGTTATGGCTACACCTTC. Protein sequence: CASSYSQGYGYTF.

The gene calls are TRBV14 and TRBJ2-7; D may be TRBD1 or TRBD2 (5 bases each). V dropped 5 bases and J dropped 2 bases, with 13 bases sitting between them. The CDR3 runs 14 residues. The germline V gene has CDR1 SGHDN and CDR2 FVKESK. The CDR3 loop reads CASSVRDGPYEQYF. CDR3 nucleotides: TGTGCCAGCAGCGTCCGGGACGGACCCTACGAGCAGTACTTC.

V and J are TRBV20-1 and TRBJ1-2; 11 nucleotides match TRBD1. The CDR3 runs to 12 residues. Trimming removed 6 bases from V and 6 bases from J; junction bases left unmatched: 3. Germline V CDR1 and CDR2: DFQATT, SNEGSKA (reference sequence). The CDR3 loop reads CSAWTGGNGYTF. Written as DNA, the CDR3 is TGCAGTGCATGGACAGGGGGCAATGGCTACACCTTC.

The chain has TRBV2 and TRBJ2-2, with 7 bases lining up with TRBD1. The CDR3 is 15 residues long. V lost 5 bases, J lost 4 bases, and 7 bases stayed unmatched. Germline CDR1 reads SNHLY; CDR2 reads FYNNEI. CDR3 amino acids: CASSSKTGITGELFF. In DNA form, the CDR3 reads TGTGCCAGCAGTTCGAAGACAGGGATCACCGGGGAGCTGTTTTTT. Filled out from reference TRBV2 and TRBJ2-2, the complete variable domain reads EPEVTQTPSHQVTQMGQEVILRCVPISNHLYFYWYRQILGQKVEFLVSFYNNEISEKSEIFDDQFSVERPDGSNFTLKIRSTKLEDSAMYFCASSSKTGITGELFFGEGSRLTVL.

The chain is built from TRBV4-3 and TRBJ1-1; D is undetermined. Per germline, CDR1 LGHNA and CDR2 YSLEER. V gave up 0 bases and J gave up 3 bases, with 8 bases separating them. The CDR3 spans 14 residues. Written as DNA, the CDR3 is TGCGCCAGCAGCCAAGATCGGCAGCACACTGAAGCTTTCTTT. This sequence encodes CASSQDRQHTEAFF.

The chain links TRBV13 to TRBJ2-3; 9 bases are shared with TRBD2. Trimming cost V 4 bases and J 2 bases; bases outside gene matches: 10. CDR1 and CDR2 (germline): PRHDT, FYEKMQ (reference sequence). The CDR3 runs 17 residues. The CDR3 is CASSYFSGGRDTDTQYF. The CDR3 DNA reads TGTGCCAGCAGCTACTTTAGCGGGGGACGAGACACAGATACGCAGTATTTT.

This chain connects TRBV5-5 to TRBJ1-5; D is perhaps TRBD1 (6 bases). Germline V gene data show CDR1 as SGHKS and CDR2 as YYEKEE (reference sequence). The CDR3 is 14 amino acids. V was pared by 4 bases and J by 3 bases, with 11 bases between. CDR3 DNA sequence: TGTGCCAGCAGCGGGGACATCCACAATCAGCCCCAGCATTTT. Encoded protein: CASSGDIHNQPQHF.

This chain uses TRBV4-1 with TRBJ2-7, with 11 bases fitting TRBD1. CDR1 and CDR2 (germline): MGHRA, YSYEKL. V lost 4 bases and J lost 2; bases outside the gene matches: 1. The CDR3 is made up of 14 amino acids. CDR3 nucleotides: TGCGCCAGCAGCCCGGACAGGGGGCCCTACGAGCAGTACTTC. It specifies CASSPDRGPYEQYF.

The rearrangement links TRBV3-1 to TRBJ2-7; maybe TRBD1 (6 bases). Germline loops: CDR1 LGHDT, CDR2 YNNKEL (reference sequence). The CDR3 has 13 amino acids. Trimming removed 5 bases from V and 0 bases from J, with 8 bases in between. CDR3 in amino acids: CASSVDSSYEQYF. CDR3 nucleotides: TGTGCCAGCAGCGTGGACAGCTCCTACGAGCAGTACTTC.

The CDR3 reads CASSSVGSSYEQYF. CDR3 nucleotides: TGTGCCAGCAGCTCCGTCGGCAGCTCCTACGAGCAGTACTTC. The chain recombines TRBV9 with TRBJ2-7; D not certain. V lost 4 bases, J lost 0 bases, and 11 bases lay in between. Germline V lookup: CDR1 SGDLS, CDR2 YYNGEE. The CDR3 covers 14 residues.

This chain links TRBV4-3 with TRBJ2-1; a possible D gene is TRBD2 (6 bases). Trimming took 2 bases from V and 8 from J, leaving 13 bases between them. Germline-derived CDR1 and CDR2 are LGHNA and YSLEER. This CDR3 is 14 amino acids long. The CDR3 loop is CASSQKWGEDEQFF. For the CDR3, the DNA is TGCGCCAGCAGCCAAAAGTGGGGGGAGGATGAGCAGTTCTTC.

This CDR3 reads CAISEGIGGYQETQYF. The DNA for the CDR3 is TGTGCCATCAGTGAGGGTATAGGAGGGTACCAAGAGACCCAGTACTTC. The chain links TRBV10-3 to TRBJ2-5, with D possibly matching TRBD2 (6 bases). Per the germline V gene, CDR1 is ENHRY and CDR2 is SYGVKD. The ends were cut back, 2 bases at V and 0 bases at J, with 13 bases in the middle. The CDR3 has 16 residues.

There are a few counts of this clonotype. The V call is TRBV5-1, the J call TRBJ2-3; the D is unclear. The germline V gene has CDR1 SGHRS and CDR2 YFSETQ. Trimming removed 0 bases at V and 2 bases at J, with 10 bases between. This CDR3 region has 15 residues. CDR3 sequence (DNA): TGCGCCAGCAGCTTGGAGGGCGCGGCCACAGATACGCAGTATTTT. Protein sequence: CASSLEGAATDTQYF.